This T cell receptor (beta chain) emerged from a study of T cells in lung cancer brain metastases. Study context: Between primary and metastasis resection, eighteen of the 20 patients were untreated. Whole-study findings and limits: Brain metastasis T cell infiltration was not adjusted for preoperative corticosteroid effects.

The CDR3 is 17 amino acids. From germline, CDR1 is SGHRS and CDR2 YFSETQ. A word on this clone: Its specificity is unknown. The junction and the germline gene differ at one end; a read error may be behind it. This CDR3 is also generated by other DNA sequences in the sample.

Sequenced by immunoSEQ multiplex PCR; TCRdb stores in-frame clones only, minus some. This table holds over a thousand clones, around nine tenths found once. Sequenced: tumor tissue from a brain metastasis. This receptor was identified in a man aged 70-80 years with non-small cell lung cancer that had spread to the brain. The chain employs TRBV5-1 and TRBJ2-2, with 12 bases fitting TRBD1. CDR3 amino acids: CASSLGTGGYVTGELFF. The CDR3 DNA sequence: TGCGCCAGCAGCCTGGGGACAGGGGGCTACGTCACCGGGGAACTGTTTTTT.